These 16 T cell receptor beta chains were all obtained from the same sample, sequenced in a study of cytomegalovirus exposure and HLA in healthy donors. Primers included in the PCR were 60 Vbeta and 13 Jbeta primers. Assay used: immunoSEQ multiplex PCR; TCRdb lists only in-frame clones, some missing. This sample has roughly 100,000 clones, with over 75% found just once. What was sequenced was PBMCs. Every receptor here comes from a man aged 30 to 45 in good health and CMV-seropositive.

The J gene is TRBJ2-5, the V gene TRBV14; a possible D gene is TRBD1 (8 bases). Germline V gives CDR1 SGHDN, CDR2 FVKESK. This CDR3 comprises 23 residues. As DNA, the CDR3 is TGTCCCACCGCCCTTGGCCGGACAGGGTACCCCGGGGGACTATTCCGACAATGGGAGACCCAGTACTTC. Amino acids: CPTALGRTGYPGGLFRQWETQYF.

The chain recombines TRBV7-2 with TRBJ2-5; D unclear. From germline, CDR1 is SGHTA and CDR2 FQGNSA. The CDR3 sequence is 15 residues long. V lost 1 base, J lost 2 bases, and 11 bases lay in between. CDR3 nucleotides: TGTGCCAGCAGCTTAGGCCCGGTAATACAAGAGACCCAGTACTTC. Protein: CASSLGPVIQETQYF.

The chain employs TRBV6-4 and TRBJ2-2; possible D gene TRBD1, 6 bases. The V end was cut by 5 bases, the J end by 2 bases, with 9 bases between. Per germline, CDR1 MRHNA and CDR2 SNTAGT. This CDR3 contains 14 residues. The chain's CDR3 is CASSPGTNTGELFF. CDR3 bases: TGTGCCAGCAGTCCCGGGACAAACACCGGGGAGCTGTTTTTT.

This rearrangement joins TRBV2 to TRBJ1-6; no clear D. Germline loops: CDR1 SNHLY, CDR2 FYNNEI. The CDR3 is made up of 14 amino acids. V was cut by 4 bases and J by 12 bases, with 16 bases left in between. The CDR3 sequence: CASSAEVLGGPLHF. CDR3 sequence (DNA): TGTGCCAGCAGTGCCGAGGTCCTCGGAGGACCCCTCCACTTT.

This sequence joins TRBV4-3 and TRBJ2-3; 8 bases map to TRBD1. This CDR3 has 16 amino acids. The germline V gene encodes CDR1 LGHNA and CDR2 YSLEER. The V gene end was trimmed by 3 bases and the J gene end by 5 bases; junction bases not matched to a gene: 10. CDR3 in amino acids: CASSQFGTGLRDTQYF. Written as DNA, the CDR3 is TGCGCCAGCAGCCAGTTTGGGACAGGACTTAGAGATACGCAGTATTTT.

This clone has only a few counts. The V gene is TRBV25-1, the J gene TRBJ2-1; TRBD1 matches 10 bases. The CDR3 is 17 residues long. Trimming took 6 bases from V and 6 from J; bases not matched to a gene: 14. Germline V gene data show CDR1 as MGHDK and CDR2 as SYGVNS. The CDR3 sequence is CASRGGQGTIESNEQFF. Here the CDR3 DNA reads TGTGCCAGCAGAGGGGGACAGGGGACTATTGAATCCAATGAGCAGTTCTTC.

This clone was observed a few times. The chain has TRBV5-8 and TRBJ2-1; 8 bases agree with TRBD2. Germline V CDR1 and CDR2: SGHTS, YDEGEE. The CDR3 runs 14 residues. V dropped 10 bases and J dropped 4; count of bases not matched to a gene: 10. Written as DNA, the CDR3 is TGTGCCTCCACGAGTGGGACTAGTTACAATGAGCAGTTCTTC. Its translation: CASTSGTSYNEQFF.

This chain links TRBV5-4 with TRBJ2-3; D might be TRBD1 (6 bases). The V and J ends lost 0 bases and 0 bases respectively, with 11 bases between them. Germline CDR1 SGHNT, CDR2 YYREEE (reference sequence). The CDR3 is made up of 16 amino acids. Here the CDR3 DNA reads TGTGCCAGCAGCTTGGGAGGGGGAATCAGCACAGATACGCAGTATTTT. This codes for CASSLGGGISTDTQYF.

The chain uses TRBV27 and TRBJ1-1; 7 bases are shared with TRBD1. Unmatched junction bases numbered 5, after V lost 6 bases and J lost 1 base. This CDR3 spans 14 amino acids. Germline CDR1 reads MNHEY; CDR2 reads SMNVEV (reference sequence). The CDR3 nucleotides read TGTGCCAGCAGCCCCAGGGGGAAGAACACTGAAGCTTTCTTT. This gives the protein CASSPRGKNTEAFF.

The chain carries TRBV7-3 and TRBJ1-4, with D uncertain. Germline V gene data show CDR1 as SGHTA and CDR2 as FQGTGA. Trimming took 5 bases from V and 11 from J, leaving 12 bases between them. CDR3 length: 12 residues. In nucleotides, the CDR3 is TGTGCCAGCAGCCCCGGGGAAGGGAAACTGTTTTTT. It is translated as CASSPGEGKLFF.

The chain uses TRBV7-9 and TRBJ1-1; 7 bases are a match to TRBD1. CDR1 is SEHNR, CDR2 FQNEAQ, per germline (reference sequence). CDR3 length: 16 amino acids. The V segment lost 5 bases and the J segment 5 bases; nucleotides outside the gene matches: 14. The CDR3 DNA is TGTGCCAGCAGCCCTCGACAGGGTTTAAGTAAAACTGAAGCTTTCTTT. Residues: CASSPRQGLSKTEAFF.

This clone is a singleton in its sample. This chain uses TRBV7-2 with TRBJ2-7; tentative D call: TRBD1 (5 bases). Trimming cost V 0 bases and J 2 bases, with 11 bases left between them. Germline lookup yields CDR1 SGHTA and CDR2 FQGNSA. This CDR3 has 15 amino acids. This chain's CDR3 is CASSLASREPYEQYF. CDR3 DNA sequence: TGTGCCAGCAGCTTAGCTTCCAGGGAACCCTACGAGCAGTACTTC.

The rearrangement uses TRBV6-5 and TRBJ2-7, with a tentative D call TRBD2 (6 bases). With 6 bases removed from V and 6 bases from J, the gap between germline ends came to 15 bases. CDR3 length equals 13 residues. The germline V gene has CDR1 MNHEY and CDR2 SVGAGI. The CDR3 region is CASRVPGVREQYF. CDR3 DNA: TGTGCCAGCAGGGTACCGGGGGTTCGCGAGCAGTACTTC.

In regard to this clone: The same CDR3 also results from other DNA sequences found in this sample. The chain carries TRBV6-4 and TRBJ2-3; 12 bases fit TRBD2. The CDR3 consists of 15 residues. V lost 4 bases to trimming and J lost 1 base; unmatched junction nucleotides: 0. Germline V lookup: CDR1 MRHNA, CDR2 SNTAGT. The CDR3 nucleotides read TGTGCCAGCAGTGGACTAGCGGGAGGCACAGATACGCAGTATTTT. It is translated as CASSGLAGGTDTQYF.

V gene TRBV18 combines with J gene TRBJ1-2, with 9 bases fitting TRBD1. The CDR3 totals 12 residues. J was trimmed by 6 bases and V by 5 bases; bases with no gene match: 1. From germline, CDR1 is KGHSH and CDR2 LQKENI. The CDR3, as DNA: TGTGCCAGCTCAGGGGACAGGGATGGCTACACCTTC. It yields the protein CASSGDRDGYTF. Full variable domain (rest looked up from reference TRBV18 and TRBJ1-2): NAGVMQNPRHLVRRRGQEARLRCSPMKGHSHVYWYRQLPEEGLKFMVYLQKENIIDESGMPKERFSAEFPKEGPSILRIQQVVRGDSAAYFCASSGDRDGYTFGSGTRLTVV.

The DNA of the CDR3 is TGTGCCAGCAGTTACTCTGAAACAGGAGCCAATGAGCAGTTCTTC. Amino acids: CASSYSETGANEQFF. This chain links TRBV6-5 with TRBJ2-1, with D possibly matching TRBD1 (5 bases). Germline lookup yields CDR1 MNHEY and CDR2 SVGAGI. This CDR3 is 15 amino acids long. The V end was cut by 0 bases, the J end by 6 bases, with 12 bases between.